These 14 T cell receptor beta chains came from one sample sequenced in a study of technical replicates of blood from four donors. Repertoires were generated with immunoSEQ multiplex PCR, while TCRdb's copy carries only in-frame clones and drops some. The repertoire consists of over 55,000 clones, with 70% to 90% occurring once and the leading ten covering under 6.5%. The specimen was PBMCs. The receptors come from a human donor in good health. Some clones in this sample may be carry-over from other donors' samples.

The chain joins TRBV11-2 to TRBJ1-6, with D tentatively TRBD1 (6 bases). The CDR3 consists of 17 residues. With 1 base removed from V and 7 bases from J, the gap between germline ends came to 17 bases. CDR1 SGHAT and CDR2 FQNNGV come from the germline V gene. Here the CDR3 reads CASSLGGQRGWNSPLHF. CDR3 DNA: TGTGCCAGCAGCTTAGGGGGGCAACGGGGTTGGAATTCACCCCTCCACTTT.

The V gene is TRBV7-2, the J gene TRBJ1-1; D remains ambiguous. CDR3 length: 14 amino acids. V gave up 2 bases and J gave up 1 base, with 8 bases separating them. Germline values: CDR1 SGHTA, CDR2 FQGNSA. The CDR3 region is CASSLNIRNTEAFF. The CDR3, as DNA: TGTGCCAGCAGCTTAAATATCCGGAACACTGAAGCTTTCTTT.

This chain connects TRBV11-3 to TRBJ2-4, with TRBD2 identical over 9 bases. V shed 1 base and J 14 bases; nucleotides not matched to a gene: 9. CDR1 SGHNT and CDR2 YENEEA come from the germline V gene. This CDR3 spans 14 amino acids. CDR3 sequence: CASSLVRLAGIEYF. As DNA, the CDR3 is TGTGCCAGCAGCTTAGTACGCCTAGCGGGGATTGAGTACTTC.

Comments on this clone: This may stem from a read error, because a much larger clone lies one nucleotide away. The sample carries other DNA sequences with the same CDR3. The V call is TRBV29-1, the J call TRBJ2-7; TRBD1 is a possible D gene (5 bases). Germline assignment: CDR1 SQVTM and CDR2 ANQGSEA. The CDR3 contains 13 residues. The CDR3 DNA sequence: TGCAGCGTTGAAGTACAGGCGAACTACGAGCAGTATTTC. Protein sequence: CSVEVQANYEQYF.

The CDR3, as DNA: TGCGCCAGCAGCGGACAACCCGGGTGGTCAGAGACCCAGTACTTC. It encodes CASSGQPGWSETQYF. The J gene is TRBJ2-5, the V gene TRBV5-1; perhaps TRBD1 as D (5 bases). The CDR3 length is 15 residues. Trimming removed 4 bases from V and 4 bases from J, with 17 bases in between. The germline V gene encodes CDR1 SGHRS and CDR2 YFSETQ.

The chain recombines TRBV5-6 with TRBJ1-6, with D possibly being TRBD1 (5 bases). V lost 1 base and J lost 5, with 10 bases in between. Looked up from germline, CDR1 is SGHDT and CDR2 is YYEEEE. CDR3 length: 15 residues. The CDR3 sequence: CASSLLGGHNSPLHF. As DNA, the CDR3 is TGTGCCAGCAGCTTGTTGGGGGGACATAATTCACCCCTCCACTTT.

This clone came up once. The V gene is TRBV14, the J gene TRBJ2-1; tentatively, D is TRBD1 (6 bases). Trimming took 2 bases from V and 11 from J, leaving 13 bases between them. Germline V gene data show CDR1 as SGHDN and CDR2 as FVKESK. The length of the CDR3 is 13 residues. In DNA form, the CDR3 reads TGTGCCAGCAGCCAATCCCGAAGGGACAAGCAGTTCTTC. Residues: CASSQSRRDKQFF.

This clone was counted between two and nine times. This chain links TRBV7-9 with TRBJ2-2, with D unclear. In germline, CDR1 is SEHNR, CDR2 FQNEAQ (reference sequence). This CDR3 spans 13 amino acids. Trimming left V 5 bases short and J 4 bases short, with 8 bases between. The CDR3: CASSPPGTGELFF. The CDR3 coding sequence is TGTGCCAGCAGCCCCCCGGGCACCGGGGAGCTGTTTTTT.

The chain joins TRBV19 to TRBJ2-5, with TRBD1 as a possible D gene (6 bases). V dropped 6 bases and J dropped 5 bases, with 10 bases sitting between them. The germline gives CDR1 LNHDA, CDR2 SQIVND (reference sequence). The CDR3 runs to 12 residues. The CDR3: CASSQGSETQYF. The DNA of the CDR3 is TGTGCCAGTAGCCAGGGGTCGGAGACCCAGTACTTC.

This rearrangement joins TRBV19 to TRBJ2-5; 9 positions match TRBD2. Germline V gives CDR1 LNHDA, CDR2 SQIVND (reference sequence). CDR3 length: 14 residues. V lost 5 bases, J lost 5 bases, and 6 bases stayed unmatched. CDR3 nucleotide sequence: TGTGCCAGTAGTGGCGGGGGGGCTTGGGAGACCCAGTACTTC. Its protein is CASSGGGAWETQYF.

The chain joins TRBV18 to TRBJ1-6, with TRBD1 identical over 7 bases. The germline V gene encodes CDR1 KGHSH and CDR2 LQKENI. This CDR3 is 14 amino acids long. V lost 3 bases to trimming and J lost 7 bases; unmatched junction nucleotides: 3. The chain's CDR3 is CASSPGQSNSPLHF. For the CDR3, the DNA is TGTGCCAGCTCACCGGGACAGTCGAATTCACCCCTCCACTTT.

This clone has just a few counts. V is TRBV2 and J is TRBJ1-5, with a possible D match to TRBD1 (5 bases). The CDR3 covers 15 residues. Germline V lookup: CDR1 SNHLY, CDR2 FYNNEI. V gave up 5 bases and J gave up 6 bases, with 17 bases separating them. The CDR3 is CASSWDSGGVQPQHF. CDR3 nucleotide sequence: TGTGCCAGCAGTTGGGACTCTGGAGGAGTTCAGCCCCAGCATTTT.

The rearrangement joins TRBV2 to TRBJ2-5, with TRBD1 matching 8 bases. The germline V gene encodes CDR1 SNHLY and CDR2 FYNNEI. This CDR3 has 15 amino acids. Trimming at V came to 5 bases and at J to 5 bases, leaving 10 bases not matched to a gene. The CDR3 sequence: CASSKALDRVETQYF. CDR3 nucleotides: TGTGCCAGCAGTAAGGCCCTGGACAGGGTGGAGACCCAGTACTTC.

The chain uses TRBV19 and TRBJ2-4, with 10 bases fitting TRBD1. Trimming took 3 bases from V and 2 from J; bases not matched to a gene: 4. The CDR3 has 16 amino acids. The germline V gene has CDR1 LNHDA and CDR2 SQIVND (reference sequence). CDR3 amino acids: CASSMAGQGTKNIQYF. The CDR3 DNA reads TGTGCCAGTAGTATGGCGGGACAGGGGACCAAAAACATTCAGTACTTC.